What follows describes a single T cell receptor beta chain. What it binds is unknown. RNA transcripts yielded amplified TCR beta CDR3 regions. HTBI primers drove first-round RT-PCR of the TCR CDR3. TCRdb reprocessed the multiplex PCR reads via MiXCR and lists one record per CDR3 protein. The repertoire consists of under 800,000 distinct CDR3 sequences, with 13% to 15% occurring once and the leading ten covering roughly a tenth. The record originates from a study of T cells in Graves' hyperthyroidism and ophthalmopathy. Study-wide background: Upon initial diagnosis and before any treatment, peripheral blood was collected.

J gave up 9 bases and V 2 bases, and 9 bases lay outside the gene matches. Germline CDR1 is GTSNPN and CDR2 is SVGIG (reference sequence). The CDR3 sequence is 13 residues long. Whole-study results and caveats: Onset of ophthalmopathy came a median 6.5 months after the model predicted it.

Patients were excluded for uncontrolled infection, other autoimmune disease, pregnancy or lactation. From more than 9.5 ml of fresh peripheral blood, PBMCs were isolated. This clonotype originated in a woman between 18 and 30 years old with Graves' hyperthyroidism. The V call is TRBV30, the J call TRBJ2-5; 7 bases map to TRBD1. Sequences were obtained from blood. This chain's CDR3 is CAWSLNRGRPQYF. The CDR3 coding sequence is TGTGCCTGGAGTTTGAACAGGGGTAGGCCCCAGTACTTC. The complete variable domain, with remaining parts taken from reference TRBV30 and TRBJ2-5, reads SQTIHQWPATLVQPVGSPLSLECTVEGTSNPNLYWYRQAAGRGLQLLFYSVGIGQISSEVPQNLSASRPQDRQFILSSKKLLLSDSGFYLCAWSLNRGRPQYFGPGTRLLVL.